This T cell receptor (beta chain) was retrieved from a study of T cells in tuberculosis. General study findings and limits: GMM-specific TCRs were nearer to active tuberculosis alpha repertoires, suggesting expansion.

Data came from immunoSEQ multiplex PCR; TCRdb stores just in-frame clones and leaves some out. The sample yields 35,000 to 45,000 clones, 90% to 95% seen once. Comment on this clone: Its antigen remains unknown.

Sequencing input: PBMCs. The sequence derives from a donor aged 10 to 29 with latent tuberculosis or without tuberculosis infection. Some clones in this sample may be carry-over from other donors' samples.

This CDR3 is CASSPRFESSYGYTF. The CDR3 nucleotides are TGTGCCAGCAGCCCCCGTTTTGAGTCCTCCTATGGCTACACCTTC. The chain employs TRBV6-5 and TRBJ1-2; D is uncertain. This CDR3 spans 15 amino acids. In germline, CDR1 is MNHEY, CDR2 SVGAGI. The V end was cut by 6 bases, the J end by 4 bases, with 18 bases between.